These T cell receptor beta chains were read from a single sample in a study of CXCR3-negative and CXCR3-positive naive CD8 T cells. Following a re-call of the 5' RACE reads, TCRdb has one entry per CDR3 protein and lacks DNA. In total, the table holds 130,000 or so distinct CDR3 sequences. What was sequenced was naive CXCR3+ CD8+ T cells from blood. These receptors all stem from a human donor in good health. Some clones in this sample may be carry-over from other donors' samples. Both conserved end residues are part of each CDR3.

v_call	j_call	cdr3_aa
TRBV11-3	TRBJ2-5	CASSLLRDKEETQYF
TRBV27	TRBJ2-4	CASSERQGLKNIQYF
TRBV7-3	TRBJ2-3	CASSFGDTQYF
TRBV5-5	TRBJ1-2	CASSSPDTLANYGYTF
TRBV6-5	TRBJ2-5	CASSETSSETQYF
TRBV20-1	TRBJ2-7	CSAREMGENEQYF
TRBV7-3	TRBJ2-3	CASSTQGGTQYF
TRBV29-1	TRBJ1-2	CSVEPWTSAYGYTF
TRBV18	TRBJ2-5	CASSTLPQTALYQETQYF
TRBV4-1	TRBJ2-6	CASSLTDAGANVLTF
TRBV4-1	TRBJ2-2	CASSQEFVLEMAGELFF
TRBV7-8	TRBJ2-1	CASSSSFESGAPWNEQFF
TRBV7-9	TRBJ1-4	CASSSPALDREKLFF
TRBV29-1	TRBJ2-3	CSAWTHRSTDTQYF
TRBV29-1	TRBJ1-1	CSVEGDWAEAFF
TRBV7-9	TRBJ2-7	CASSLNRDASSYEQYF
TRBV20-1	TRBJ1-6	CSAHPGARRNSYNSPLHF
TRBV4-1	TRBJ2-5	CASSQVPGQQETQYF
TRBV7-9	TRBJ2-7	CASSFPGRYEQYF
TRBV29-1	TRBJ2-7	CSARAGGEEQYF
TRBV12-3/TRBV12-4	TRBJ1-5	CASSPAGLHQPQHF
TRBV20-1	TRBJ2-2	CSAPYDDINTGELFF
TRBV7-9	TRBJ1-2	CASSHGSNYGYTF
TRBV5-1	TRBJ2-3	CASSEDGGGLHDTQYF
TRBV5-6	TRBJ1-1	CASSWGVRTEAFF
TRBV5-6	TRBJ2-7	CASSLRGLHYEQYF
TRBV5-1	TRBJ2-7	CASSLPTSGTSLTYEQYF
TRBV7-2	TRBJ2-1	CASSLTSGVHNEQFF
TRBV20-1	TRBJ1-2	CSAREEGGYGYTF
TRBV14	TRBJ2-3	CASSQDEIGGTDTQYF
TRBV9	TRBJ1-2	CASSVGRDINYGYTF
TRBV11-2	TRBJ2-3	CASSLASGSNLDTQYF
TRBV4-3	TRBJ2-3	CASSLTTSGGHTDTQYF
TRBV28	TRBJ2-7	CASSILAESYEQYF
TRBV23-1	TRBJ2-3	CASSQSGGDTDTQYF
TRBV28	TRBJ1-5	CASSWGIPSTGGYSNQPQHF
TRBV28	TRBJ2-4	CASSLNWRDATTIQYF
TRBV27	TRBJ1-5	CASSLSGEGQPQHF
TRBV11-2	TRBJ2-7	CASSRSTEYEQYF
TRBV12-3/TRBV12-4	TRBJ2-3	CALAGGAGTTDTQYF
TRBV19	TRBJ2-1	CASSIDGGTSANEQFF
TRBV28	TRBJ1-1	CASSIPRGRNTEAFF
TRBV28	TRBJ2-7	CASSSTGKQYF
TRBV29-1	TRBJ2-1	CSVEASEGASKGGLDYNEQFF
TRBV2	TRBJ2-1	CASRPLAGGINEQFF
TRBV6-2/TRBV6-3	TRBJ2-7	CASSTGTGRHEQYF
TRBV7-3	TRBJ2-5	CASSLGGPGETQYF
TRBV6-8	TRBJ2-1	CASRTDRAFWNEQFF